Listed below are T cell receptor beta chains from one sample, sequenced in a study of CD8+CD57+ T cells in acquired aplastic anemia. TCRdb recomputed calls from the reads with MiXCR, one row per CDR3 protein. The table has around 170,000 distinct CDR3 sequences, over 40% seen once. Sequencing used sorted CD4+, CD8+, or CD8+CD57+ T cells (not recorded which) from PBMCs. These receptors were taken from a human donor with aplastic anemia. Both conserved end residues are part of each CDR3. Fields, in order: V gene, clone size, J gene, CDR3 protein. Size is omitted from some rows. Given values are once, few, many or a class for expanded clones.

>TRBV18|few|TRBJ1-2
CASSPGGSANYGYTF
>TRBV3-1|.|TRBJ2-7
CASSHLGGVDYEQYF
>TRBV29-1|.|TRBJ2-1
CSVDRVTTNEQFF
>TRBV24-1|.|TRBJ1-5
CATSDTGGSNQPQHF
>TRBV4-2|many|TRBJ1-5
CASSQDVKDQPQHF
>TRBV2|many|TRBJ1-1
CASAVGNTEAFF
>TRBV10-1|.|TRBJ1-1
CASSESKGLEAFF
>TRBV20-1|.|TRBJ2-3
CSASGAGGADTQYF
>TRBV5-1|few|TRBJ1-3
CASSLDRQTSGNTIYF
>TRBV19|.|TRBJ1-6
CASSIATGGGYNSPLHF
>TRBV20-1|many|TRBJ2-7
CSAPLGQASYEQYF
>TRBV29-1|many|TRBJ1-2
CSAPGVGREGGYTF
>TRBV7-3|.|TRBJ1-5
CTSSPTGLNQPQHF
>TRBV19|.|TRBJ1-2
CASSIDRGEYGYTF
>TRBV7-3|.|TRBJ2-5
CASSPQGGQETQYF
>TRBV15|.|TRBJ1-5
CATSRVQKVDQPQHF
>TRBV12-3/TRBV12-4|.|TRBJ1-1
CASSPGTGGRSTEAFF
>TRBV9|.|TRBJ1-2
CASSPPTGHSYGYTF
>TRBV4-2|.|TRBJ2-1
CASEGGSPFGSSNEQFF
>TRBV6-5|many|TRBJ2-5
CASSRLAGDETQYF
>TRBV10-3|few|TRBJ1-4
CAISDPTSGNSNEKLFF
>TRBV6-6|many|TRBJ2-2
CASSYAGVSNTGELFF
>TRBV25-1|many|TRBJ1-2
CASSEGQGYGYTF
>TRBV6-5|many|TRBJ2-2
CASSYSASANTGELFF
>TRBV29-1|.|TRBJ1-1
CSVPTGASAGQAFF
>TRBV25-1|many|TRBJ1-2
CASSPQGVYGYTF
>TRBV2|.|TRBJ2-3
CASGTGSDTQYF
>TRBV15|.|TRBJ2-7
CATSRDTGLSSYEQYF
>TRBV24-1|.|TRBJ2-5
CAIETGSETQYF
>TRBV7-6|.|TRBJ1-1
CASSFGSGTEAFF